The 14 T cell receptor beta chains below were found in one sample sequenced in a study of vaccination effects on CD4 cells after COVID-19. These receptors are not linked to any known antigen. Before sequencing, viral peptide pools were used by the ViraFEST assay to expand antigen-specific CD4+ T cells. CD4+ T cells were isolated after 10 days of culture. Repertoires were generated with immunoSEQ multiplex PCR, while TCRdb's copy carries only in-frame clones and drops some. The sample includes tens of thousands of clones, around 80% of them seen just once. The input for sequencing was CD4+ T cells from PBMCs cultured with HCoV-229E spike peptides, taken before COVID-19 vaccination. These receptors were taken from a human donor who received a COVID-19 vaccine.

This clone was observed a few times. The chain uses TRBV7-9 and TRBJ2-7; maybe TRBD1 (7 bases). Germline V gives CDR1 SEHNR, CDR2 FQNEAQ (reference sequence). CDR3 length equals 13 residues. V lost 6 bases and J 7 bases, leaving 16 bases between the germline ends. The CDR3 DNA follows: TGTGCCAGCAGTCCCCTGACAGGGAGGGAGCAGTACGTC. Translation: CASSPLTGREQYV.

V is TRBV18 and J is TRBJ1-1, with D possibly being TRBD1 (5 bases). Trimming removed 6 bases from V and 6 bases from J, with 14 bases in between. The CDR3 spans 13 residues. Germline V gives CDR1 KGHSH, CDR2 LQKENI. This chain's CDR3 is CASSRGGRAEAFF. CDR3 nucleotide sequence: TGTGCCAGCTCCCGGGGGGGACGGGCTGAAGCTTTCTTT. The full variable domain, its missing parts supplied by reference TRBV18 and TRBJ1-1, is NAGVMQNPRHLVRRRGQEARLRCSPMKGHSHVYWYRQLPEEGLKFMVYLQKENIIDESGMPKERFSAEFPKEGPSILRIQQVVRGDSAAYFCASSRGGRAEAFFGQGTRLTVV.

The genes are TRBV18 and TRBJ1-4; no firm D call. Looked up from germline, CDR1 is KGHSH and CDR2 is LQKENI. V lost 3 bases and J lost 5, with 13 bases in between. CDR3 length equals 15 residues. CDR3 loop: CASSPLDGLNEKLFF. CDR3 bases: TGTGCCAGCTCACCGTTGGACGGGCTAAATGAAAAACTGTTTTTT.

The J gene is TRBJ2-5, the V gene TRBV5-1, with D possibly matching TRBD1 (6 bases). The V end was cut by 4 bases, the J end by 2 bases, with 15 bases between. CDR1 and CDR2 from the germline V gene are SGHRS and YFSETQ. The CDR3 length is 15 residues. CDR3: CASSISGTLQETQYF. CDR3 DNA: TGCGCCAGCAGCATTTCCGGGACATTACAAGAGACCCAGTACTTC. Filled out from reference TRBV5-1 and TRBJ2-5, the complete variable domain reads KAGVTQTPRYLIKTRGQQVTLSCSPISGHRSVSWYQQTPGQGLQFLFEYFSETQRNKGNFPGRFSGRQFSNSRSEMNVSTLELGDSALYLCASSISGTLQETQYFGPGTRLLVL.

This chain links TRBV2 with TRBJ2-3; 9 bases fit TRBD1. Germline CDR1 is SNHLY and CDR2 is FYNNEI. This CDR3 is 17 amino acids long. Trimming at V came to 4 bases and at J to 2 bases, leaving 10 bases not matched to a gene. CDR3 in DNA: TGTGCCAGCAGTGGGGGCGGACAGGGGTGGAACACAGATACGCAGTATTTT. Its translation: CASSGGGQGWNTDTQYF.

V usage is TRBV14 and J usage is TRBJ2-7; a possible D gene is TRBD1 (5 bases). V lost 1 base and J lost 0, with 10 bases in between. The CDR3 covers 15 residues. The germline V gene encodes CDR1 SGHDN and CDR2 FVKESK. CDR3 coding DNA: TGTGCCAGCAGCCAAGGGGGCGGTAGCTCCTACGAGCAGTACGTC. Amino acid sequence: CASSQGGGSSYEQYV.

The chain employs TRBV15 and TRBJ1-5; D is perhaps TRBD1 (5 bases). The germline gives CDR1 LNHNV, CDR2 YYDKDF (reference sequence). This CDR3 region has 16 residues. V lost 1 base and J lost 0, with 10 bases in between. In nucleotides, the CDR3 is TGTGCCACCAGCAGAGTGGCAGGGTATAGCAATCAGCCCCAGCATTTT. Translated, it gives CATSRVAGYSNQPQHF.

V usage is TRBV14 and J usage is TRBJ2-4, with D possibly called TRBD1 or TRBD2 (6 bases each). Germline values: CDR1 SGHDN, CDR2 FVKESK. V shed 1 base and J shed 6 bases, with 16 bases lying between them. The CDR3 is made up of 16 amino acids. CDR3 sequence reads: CASSQGVGGGGNIQYF. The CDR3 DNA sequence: TGTGCCAGCAGCCAAGGCGTAGGGGGAGGTGGAAACATTCAGTACTTC.

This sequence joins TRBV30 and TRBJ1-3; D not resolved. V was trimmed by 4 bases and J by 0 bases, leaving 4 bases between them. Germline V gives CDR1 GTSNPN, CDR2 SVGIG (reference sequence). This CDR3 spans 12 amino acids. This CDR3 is CAWKGSGNTIYF. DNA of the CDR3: TGTGCCTGGAAAGGCTCTGGAAACACCATATATTTT.

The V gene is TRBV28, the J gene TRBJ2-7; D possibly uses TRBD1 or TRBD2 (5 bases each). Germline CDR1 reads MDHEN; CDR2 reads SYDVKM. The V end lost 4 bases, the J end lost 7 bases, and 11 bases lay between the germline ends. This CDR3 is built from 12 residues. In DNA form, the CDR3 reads TGTGCCAGCAGTTCTGGGGGTCGAGAGCAGTACGTC. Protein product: CASSSGGREQYV.

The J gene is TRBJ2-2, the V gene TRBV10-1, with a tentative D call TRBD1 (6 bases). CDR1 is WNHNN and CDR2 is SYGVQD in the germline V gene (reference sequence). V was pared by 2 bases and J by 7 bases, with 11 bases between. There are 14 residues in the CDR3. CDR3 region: CASSETRQVGELFF. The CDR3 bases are TGCGCCAGCAGTGAGACCAGACAGGTCGGGGAGCTGTTTTTT.

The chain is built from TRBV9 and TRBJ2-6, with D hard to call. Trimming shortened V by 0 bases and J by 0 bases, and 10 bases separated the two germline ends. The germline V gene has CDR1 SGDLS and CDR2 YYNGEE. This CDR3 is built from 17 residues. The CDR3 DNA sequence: TGTGCCAGCAGCGTAGCAGGCAGAAACTCTGGGGCCAACGTCCTGACTTTC. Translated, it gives CASSVAGRNSGANVLTF.

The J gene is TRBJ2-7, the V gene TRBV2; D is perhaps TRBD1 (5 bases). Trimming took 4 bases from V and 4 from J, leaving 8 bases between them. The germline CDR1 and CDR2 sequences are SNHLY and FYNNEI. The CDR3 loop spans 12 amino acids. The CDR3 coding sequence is TGTGCCAGCAGTGCGGCAGGGTACGAGCAGTACGTC. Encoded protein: CASSAAGYEQYV.

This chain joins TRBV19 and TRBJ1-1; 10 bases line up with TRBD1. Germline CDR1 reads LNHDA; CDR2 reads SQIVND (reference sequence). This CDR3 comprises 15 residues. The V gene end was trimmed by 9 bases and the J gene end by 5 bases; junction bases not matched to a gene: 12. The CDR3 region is CASRDRGGVRTEAFF. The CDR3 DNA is TGTGCCAGCCGGGACAGGGGAGGGGTGAGGACTGAAGCTTTCTTT.